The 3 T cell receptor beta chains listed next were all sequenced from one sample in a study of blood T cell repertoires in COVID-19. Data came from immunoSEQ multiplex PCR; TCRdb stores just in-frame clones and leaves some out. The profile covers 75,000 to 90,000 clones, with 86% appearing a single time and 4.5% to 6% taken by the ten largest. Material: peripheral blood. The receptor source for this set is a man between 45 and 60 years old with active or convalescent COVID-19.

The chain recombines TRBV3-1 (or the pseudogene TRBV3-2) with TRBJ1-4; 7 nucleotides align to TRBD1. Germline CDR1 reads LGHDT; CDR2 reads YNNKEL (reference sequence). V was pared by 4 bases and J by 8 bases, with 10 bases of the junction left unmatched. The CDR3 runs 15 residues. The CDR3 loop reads CASSRDRAGREKLFF. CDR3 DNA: TGTGCCAGCAGCCGAGACAGGGCGGGGCGGGAAAAACTGTTTTTT.

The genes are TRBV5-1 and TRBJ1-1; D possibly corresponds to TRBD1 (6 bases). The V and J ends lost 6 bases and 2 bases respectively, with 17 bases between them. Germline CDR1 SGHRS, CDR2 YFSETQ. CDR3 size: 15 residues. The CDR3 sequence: CASTKGEIINTEAFF. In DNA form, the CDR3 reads TGCGCCAGCACCAAGGGGGAAATAATTAACACTGAAGCTTTCTTT.

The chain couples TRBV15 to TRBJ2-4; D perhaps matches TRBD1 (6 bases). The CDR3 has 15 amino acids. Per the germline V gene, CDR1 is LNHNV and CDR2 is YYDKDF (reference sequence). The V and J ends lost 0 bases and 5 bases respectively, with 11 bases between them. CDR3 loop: CATSRDQGPQNIQYF. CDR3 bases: TGTGCCACCAGCAGAGACCAGGGGCCTCAAAACATTCAGTACTTC. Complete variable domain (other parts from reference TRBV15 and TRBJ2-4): DAMVIQNPRYQVTQFGKPVTLSCSQTLNHNVMYWYQQKSSQAPKLLFHYYDKDFNNEADTPDNFQSRRPNTSFCFLDIRSPGLGDTAMYLCATSRDQGPQNIQYFGAGTRLSVL.